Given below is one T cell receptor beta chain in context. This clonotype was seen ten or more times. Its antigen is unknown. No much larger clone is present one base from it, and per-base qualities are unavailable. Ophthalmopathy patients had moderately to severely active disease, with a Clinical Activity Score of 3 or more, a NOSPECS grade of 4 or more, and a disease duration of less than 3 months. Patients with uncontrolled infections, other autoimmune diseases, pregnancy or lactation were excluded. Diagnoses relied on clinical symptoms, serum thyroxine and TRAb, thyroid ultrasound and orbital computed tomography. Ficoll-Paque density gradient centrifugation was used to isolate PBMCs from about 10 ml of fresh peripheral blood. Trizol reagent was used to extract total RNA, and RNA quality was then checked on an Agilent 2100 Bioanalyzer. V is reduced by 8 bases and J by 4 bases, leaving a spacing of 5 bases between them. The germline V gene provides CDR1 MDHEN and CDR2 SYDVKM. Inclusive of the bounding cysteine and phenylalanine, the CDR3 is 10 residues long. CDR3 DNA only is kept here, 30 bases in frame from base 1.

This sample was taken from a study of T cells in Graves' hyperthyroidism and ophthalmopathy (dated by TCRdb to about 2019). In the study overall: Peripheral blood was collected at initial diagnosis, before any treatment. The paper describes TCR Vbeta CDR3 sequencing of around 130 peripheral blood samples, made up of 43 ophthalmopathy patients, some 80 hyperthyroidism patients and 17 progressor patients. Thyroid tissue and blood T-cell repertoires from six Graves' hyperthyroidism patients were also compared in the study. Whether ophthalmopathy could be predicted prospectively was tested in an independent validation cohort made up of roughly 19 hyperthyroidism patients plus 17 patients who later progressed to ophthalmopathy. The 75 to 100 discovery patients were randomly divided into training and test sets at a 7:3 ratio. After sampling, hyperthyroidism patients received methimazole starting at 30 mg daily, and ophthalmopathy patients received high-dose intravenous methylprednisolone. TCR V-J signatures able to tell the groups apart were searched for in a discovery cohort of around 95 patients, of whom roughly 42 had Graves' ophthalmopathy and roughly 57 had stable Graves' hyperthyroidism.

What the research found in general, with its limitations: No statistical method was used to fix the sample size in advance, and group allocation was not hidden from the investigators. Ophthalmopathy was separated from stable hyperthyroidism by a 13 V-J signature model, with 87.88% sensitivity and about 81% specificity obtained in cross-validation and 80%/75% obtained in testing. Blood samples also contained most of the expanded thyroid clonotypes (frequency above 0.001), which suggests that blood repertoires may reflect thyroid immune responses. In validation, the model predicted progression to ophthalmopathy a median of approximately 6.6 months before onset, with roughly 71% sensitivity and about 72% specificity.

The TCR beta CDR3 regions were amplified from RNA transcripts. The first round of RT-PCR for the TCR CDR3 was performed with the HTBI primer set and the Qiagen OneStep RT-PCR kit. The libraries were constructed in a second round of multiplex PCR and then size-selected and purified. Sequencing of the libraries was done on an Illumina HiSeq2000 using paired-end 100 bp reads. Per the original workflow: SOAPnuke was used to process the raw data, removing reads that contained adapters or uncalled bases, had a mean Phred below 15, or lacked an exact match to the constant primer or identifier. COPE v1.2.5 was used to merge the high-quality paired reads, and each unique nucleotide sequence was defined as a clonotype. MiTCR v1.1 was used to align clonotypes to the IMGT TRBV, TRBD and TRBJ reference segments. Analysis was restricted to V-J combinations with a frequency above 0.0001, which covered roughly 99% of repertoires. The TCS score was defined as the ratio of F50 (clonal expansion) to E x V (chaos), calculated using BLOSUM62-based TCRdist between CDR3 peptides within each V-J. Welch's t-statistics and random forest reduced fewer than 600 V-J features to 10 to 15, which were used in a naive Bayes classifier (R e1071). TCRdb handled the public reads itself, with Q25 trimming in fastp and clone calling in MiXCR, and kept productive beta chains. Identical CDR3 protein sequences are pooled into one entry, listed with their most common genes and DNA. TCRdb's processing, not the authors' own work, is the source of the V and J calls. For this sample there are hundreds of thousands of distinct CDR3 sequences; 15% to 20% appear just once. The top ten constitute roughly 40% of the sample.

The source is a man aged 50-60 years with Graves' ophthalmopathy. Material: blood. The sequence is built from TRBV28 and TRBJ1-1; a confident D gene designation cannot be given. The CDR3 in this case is CASGGTEAFF. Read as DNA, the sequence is TGTGCCAGCGGCGGCACTGAAGCTTTCTTT. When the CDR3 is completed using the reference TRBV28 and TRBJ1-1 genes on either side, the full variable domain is DVKVTQSSRYLVKRTGEKVFLECVQDMDHENMFWYRQDPGLGLRLIYFSYDVKMKEKGDIPEGYSVSREKKERFSLILESASTNQTSMYLCASGGTEAFFGQGTRLTVV.